This TCR beta chain was sequenced in a study of blood T cell repertoires in COVID-19. The study recruited people aged about 18 to 95 years across some 23 US areas. Germline loops: CDR1 LNHDA, CDR2 SQIVND (reference sequence). V was cut by 1 base and J by 7 bases, with 10 bases left in between. CDR3 length equals 13 residues. Only in-frame clones appear in the TCRdb table, and some are missing; sequencing was by immunoSEQ multiplex PCR. This sample has 230,000 or so clones, with 88% found just once. The sample comprised PBMCs or T cells enriched from blood (not recorded which). The origin of this receptor is a woman between 45 and 60 years old with acute COVID-19. V and J are TRBV19 and TRBJ1-1; no definite D call. CDR3 sequence reads: CASSIATPVEAFF. As DNA, the CDR3 is TGTGCCAGTAGTATAGCAACACCAGTTGAAGCTTTCTTT.